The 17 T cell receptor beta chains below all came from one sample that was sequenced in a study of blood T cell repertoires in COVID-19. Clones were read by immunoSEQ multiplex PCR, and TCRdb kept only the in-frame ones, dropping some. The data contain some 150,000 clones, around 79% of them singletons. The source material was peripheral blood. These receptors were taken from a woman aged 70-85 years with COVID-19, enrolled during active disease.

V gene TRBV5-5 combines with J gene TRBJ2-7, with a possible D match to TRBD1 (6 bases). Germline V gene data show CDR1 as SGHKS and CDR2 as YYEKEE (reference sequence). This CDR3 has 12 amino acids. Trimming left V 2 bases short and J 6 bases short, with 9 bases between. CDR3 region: CASSLTGSEQYF. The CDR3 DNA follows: TGTGCCAGCAGCTTAACAGGGTCCGAGCAGTACTTC.

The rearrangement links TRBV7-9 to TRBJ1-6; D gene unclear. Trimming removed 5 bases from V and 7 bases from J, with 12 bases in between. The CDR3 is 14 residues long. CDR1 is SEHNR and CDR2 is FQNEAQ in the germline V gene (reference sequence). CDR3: CASSQAGRNSPLHF. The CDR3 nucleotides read TGTGCCAGCAGCCAGGCGGGTAGGAATTCACCCCTCCACTTT.

CDR3 amino acids: CASSFVPESRVGSGNTIYF. The CDR3 coding sequence is TGTGCCAGCAGCTTTGTCCCCGAGAGCAGGGTCGGGTCTGGAAACACCATATATTTT. J is TRBJ1-3 and V is TRBV5-5, with D perhaps matching TRBD1 (5 bases). Germline V lookup: CDR1 SGHKS, CDR2 YYEKEE (reference sequence). This CDR3 spans 19 amino acids. The germline V and J ends were trimmed by 2 bases and 1 base, with 22 bases remaining between them.

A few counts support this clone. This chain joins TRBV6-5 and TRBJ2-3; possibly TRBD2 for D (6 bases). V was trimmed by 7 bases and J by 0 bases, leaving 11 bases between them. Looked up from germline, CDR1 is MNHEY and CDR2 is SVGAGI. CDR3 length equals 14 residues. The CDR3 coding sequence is TGTGCCAGCAAGTGGGACTTAAGCACAGATACGCAGTATTTT. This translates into CASKWDLSTDTQYF.

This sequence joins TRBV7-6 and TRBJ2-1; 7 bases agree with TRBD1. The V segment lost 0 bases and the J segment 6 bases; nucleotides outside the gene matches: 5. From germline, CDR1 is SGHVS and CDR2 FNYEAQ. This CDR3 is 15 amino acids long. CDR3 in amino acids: CASSLAAAGGNEQFF. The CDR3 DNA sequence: TGTGCCAGCAGCTTAGCAGCTGCAGGGGGCAATGAGCAGTTCTTC.

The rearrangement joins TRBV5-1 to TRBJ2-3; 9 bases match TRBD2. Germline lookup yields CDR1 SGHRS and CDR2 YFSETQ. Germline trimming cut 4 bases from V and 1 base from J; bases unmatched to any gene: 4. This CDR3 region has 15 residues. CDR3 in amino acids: CASSLLAGGTDTQYF. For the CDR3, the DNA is TGCGCCAGCAGCCTGTTAGCGGGGGGCACAGATACGCAGTATTTT.

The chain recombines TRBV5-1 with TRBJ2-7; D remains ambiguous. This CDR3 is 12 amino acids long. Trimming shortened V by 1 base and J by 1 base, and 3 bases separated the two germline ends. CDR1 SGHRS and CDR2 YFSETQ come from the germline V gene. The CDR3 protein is CASSLPSYEQYF. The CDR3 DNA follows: TGCGCCAGCAGCTTGCCTTCCTACGAGCAGTACTTC.

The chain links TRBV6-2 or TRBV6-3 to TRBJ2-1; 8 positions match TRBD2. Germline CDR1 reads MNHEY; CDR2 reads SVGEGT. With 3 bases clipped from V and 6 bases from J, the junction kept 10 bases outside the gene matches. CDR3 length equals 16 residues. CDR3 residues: CASSYPTGLVSNEQFF. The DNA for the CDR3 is TGTGCCAGCAGTTATCCCACGGGACTAGTGAGCAATGAGCAGTTCTTC.

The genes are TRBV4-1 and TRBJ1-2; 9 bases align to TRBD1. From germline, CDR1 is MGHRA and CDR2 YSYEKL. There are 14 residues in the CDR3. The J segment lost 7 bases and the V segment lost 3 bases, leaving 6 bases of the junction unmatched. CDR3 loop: CASSQEQGAGGYTF. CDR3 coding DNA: TGCGCCAGCAGCCAGGAACAGGGGGCAGGTGGCTACACCTTC.

CDR3 loop: CASSPGWGEGKAFF. The CDR3 bases are TGTGCCAGCAGCCCCGGTTGGGGAGAGGGAAAAGCTTTCTTT. The chain links TRBV6-2 or TRBV6-3 to TRBJ1-1, with D unclear. The CDR3 contains 14 residues. The ends were cut back, 6 bases at V and 9 bases at J, with 20 bases in the middle. Germline V gives CDR1 MNHEY, CDR2 SVGEGT.

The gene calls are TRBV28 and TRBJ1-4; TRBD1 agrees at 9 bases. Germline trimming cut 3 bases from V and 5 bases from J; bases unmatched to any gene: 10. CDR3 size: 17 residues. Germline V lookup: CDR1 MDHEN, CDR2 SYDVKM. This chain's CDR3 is CASSFSSGTGPNEKLFF. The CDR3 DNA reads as TGTGCCAGCAGTTTTTCTTCCGGGACAGGGCCGAATGAAAAACTGTTTTTT.

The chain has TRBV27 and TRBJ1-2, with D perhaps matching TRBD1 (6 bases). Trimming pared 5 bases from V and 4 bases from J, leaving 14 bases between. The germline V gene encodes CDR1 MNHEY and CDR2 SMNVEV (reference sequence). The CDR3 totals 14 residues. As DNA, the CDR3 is TGTGCCAGCAGTCCCGCAGGGGATTTCTATGGCTACACCTTC. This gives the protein CASSPAGDFYGYTF.

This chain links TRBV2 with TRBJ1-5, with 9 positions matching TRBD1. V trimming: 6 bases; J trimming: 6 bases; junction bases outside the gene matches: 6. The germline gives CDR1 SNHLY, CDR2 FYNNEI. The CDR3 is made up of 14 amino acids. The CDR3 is CASSRQGGGQPQHF. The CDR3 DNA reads TGTGCCAGCAGCCGACAGGGGGGCGGTCAGCCCCAGCATTTT. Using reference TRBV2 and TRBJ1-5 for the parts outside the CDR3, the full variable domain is EPEVTQTPSHQVTQMGQEVILRCVPISNHLYFYWYRQILGQKVEFLVSFYNNEISEKSEIFDDQFSVERPDGSNFTLKIRSTKLEDSAMYFCASSRQGGGQPQHFGDGTRLSIL.

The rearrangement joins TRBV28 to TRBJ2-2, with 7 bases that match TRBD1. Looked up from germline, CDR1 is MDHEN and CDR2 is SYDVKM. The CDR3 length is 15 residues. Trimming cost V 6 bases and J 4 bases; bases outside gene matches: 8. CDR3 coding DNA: TGTGCCAGCAGACCGGGACAGACTCTCACCGGGGAGCTGTTTTTT. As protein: CASRPGQTLTGELFF.

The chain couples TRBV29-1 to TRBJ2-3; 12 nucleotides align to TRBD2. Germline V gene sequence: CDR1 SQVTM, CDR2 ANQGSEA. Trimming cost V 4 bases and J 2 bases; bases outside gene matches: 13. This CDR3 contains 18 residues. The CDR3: CSVVWASGGATDTDTQYF. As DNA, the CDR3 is TGCAGCGTTGTTTGGGCTAGCGGGGGGGCGACGGACACAGATACGCAGTATTTT.

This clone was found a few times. This chain's CDR3 is CASSEVGGTEAFF. The CDR3, as DNA: TGTGCCAGCAGCGAGGTGGGGGGGACTGAAGCTTTCTTT. V is TRBV5-6 and J is TRBJ1-1; possibly TRBD1 for D (5 bases). The V end lost 4 bases, the J end lost 5 bases, and 12 bases lay between the germline ends. CDR1 is SGHDT and CDR2 is YYEEEE in the germline V gene. The CDR3 consists of 13 residues.

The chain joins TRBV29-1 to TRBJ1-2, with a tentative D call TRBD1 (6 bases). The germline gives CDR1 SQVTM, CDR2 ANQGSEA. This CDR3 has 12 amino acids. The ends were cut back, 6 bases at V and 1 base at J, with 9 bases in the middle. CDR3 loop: CSVAQGNYGYTF. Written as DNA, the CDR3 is TGCAGCGTGGCACAGGGTAACTATGGCTACACCTTC.